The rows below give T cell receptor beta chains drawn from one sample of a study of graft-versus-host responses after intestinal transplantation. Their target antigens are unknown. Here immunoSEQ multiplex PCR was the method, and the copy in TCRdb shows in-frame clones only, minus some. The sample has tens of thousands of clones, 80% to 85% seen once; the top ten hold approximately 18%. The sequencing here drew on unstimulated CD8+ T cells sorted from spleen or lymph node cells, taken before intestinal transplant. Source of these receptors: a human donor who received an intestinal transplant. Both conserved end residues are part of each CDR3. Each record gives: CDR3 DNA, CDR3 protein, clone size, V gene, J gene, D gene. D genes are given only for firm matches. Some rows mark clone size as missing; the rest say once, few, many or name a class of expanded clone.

CDR3nt: TGTGCCAGCAGTTACTCGATAAGCGGAAGAGGCGAGCAGTACTTC
CDR3aa: CASSYSISGRGEQYF
abundance: NA
v_gene: TRBV6-5
j_gene: TRBJ2-7
d_gene: NA

CDR3nt: TGTGCCAGCAGATGGGGGGGGTCGGATTCACCCCTCCACTTT
CDR3aa: CASRWGGSDSPLHF
abundance: NA
v_gene: TRBV27
j_gene: TRBJ1-6
d_gene: NA

CDR3nt: TGTGCCAGCAGTTTAGGAGACTTCAATGAGCAGTTCTTC
CDR3aa: CASSLGDFNEQFF
abundance: NA
v_gene: TRBV27
j_gene: TRBJ2-1
d_gene: NA

CDR3nt: TGTGCCTGGAGTGTAGGCAGGGGAAATCAGCCCCAGCATTTT
CDR3aa: CAWSVGRGNQPQHF
abundance: NA
v_gene: TRBV30
j_gene: TRBJ1-5
d_gene: NA

CDR3nt: TGTGCCAGCAGCCTAAGAGTTAGTAGCGGGGGGCGCACAGATACGCAGTATTTT
CDR3aa: CASSLRVSSGGRTDTQYF
abundance: few
v_gene: TRBV7-3
j_gene: TRBJ2-3
d_gene: TRBD2

CDR3nt: TGTGCCAGCAGTGAAGCGATAGCGGGAGGCGCAGATACGCAGTATTTT
CDR3aa: CASSEAIAGGADTQYF
abundance: NA
v_gene: TRBV6-1
j_gene: TRBJ2-3
d_gene: TRBD2

CDR3nt: TGTGCCAGCAGCTTCTGGGAGACCGGGGAGCTGTTTTTT
CDR3aa: CASSFWETGELFF
abundance: NA
v_gene: TRBV11-1
j_gene: TRBJ2-2
d_gene: NA

CDR3nt: TGTGCCATCAGTGAGTCGATCTTCGGGACCACAAGCGAGCAGTACTTC
CDR3aa: CAISESIFGTTSEQYF
abundance: NA
v_gene: TRBV10-3
j_gene: TRBJ2-7
d_gene: NA

CDR3nt: TGTGCCAGCAGTCCGGCCTGGGACAGTGTAACCTACGAGCAGTACTTC
CDR3aa: CASSPAWDSVTYEQYF
abundance: NA
v_gene: TRBV2
j_gene: TRBJ2-7
d_gene: TRBD1

CDR3nt: TGTGCCAGCAACTTTCCCAAAGACGCTAGCGGGAGGAATGAGCAGTTCTTC
CDR3aa: CASNFPKDASGRNEQFF
abundance: NA
v_gene: TRBV11-2
j_gene: TRBJ2-1
d_gene: TRBD2

CDR3nt: TGTGCCAGCAGCTGGACAGGGTTAGAGACCCAGTACTTC
CDR3aa: CASSWTGLETQYF
abundance: few
v_gene: TRBV7-9
j_gene: TRBJ2-5
d_gene: TRBD1

CDR3nt: TGCGCCAGCAGCTTGGCCGGGACACTAACCTACGAGCAGTACTTC
CDR3aa: CASSLAGTLTYEQYF
abundance: once
v_gene: TRBV5-1
j_gene: TRBJ2-7
d_gene: NA

CDR3nt: TGTGCCAGCGCGACAGGGGAGGCTTACGAGCAGTACTTC
CDR3aa: CASATGEAYEQYF
abundance: once
v_gene: TRBV27
j_gene: TRBJ2-7
d_gene: TRBD1

CDR3nt: TGTGCCAGCAGTGGACAGGGGTTGGTCAAAAAACTGTTTTTT
CDR3aa: CASSGQGLVKKLFF
abundance: once
v_gene: TRBV27
j_gene: TRBJ1-4
d_gene: TRBD1

CDR3nt: TGCGCCAGCAGCCGGGGACTTTTAACAGGGCCTAAAGAGACCCAGTACTTC
CDR3aa: CASSRGLLTGPKETQYF
abundance: once
v_gene: TRBV4-1
j_gene: TRBJ2-5
d_gene: NA

CDR3nt: TGTGCCAGCAGCCTATCCTCGGGACCGCTTACAGATACGCAGTATTTT
CDR3aa: CASSLSSGPLTDTQYF
abundance: once
v_gene: TRBV5-5
j_gene: TRBJ2-3
d_gene: NA

CDR3nt: TGTGCCAGCAGTACCGGGACAGGGTCCTACGAGCAGTACTTC
CDR3aa: CASSTGTGSYEQYF
abundance: few
v_gene: TRBV6-5
j_gene: TRBJ2-7
d_gene: TRBD1

CDR3nt: TGTGCCAGCAGTTCCCTTAGCGTTCCGCAGTACTTC
CDR3aa: CASSSLSVPQYF
abundance: NA
v_gene: TRBV28
j_gene: TRBJ2-7
d_gene: NA

CDR3nt: TGCGCCAGCAATGGACAGGGGGCCAGATTCTACAATGAGCAGTTCTTC
CDR3aa: CASNGQGARFYNEQFF
abundance: NA
v_gene: TRBV4-1
j_gene: TRBJ2-1
d_gene: TRBD1

CDR3nt: TGCGCCAGCAGCCAAGTGGCTAGCGCAGATACGCAGTATTTT
CDR3aa: CASSQVASADTQYF
abundance: NA
v_gene: TRBV4-1
j_gene: TRBJ2-3
d_gene: NA

CDR3nt: TGTGCCACCAGCAGAGAGAGAAGTCAAGGAAACACCATATATTTT
CDR3aa: CATSRERSQGNTIYF
abundance: once
v_gene: TRBV15
j_gene: TRBJ1-3
d_gene: NA

CDR3nt: TGCGCCAGCAGCTTCGAAAATAGCTGGGAGACCCAGTACTTC
CDR3aa: CASSFENSWETQYF
abundance: NA
v_gene: TRBV5-1
j_gene: TRBJ2-5
d_gene: NA

CDR3nt: TGTGCCAGCAGTGTAGCGGGGGGGGAGACCCAGTACTTC
CDR3aa: CASSVAGGETQYF
abundance: NA
v_gene: TRBV6-5
j_gene: TRBJ2-5
d_gene: TRBD2

CDR3nt: TGTGCCAGCAGTCATACTAGCGGGAGGGCCCAAGAGACCCAGTACTTC
CDR3aa: CASSHTSGRAQETQYF
abundance: NA
v_gene: TRBV28
j_gene: TRBJ2-5
d_gene: TRBD2